This passage covers 23 T cell receptor beta chains from one sample sequenced in a study of T-cell reconstitution after alpha-beta-depleted transplantation in children. Preparing the TCRbeta library involved the use of unique molecular identifiers. Each CDR3 protein is one row after TCRdb ran MiXCR on the PCR reads. The repertoire holds a few hundred thousand distinct CDR3 sequences, 20% seen once, with 3.8% in the top ten. The sequencing used PBMCs from the stem cell graft donor, collected from the stem cell graft. These receptors originate from a human donor who donated a stem cell graft to a child with acute myeloid leukemia.

The rearrangement uses TRBV20-1 and TRBJ2-7; TRBD2 matches 7 bases. CDR3 length: 15 amino acids. The V gene's germline CDR1 is DFQATT and CDR2 SNEGSKA (reference sequence). V shed 1 base and J 4 bases; nucleotides not matched to a gene: 10. CDR3 in DNA: TGCAGTGCTAGAGCGGAGAGCGGGATGAGATACGAGCAGTACTTC. This sequence encodes CSARAESGMRYEQYF.

This clonotype turned up a few times. The rearrangement uses TRBV20-1 and TRBJ1-5, with TRBD1 matching 8 bases. The length of the CDR3 is 16 residues. Germline V gene lookup returns CDR1 DFQATT and CDR2 SNEGSKA (reference sequence). V was pared by 5 bases and J by 2 bases, with 11 bases of the junction left unmatched. This CDR3 reads CSAQSPGQVGNQPQHF. CDR3 sequence (DNA): TGCAGTGCTCAAAGTCCGGGACAGGTGGGCAATCAGCCCCAGCATTTT.

The chain has TRBV12-3 or TRBV12-4 and TRBJ2-5; the match to TRBD2 covers 7 bases. The CDR3 spans 12 residues. J lost 5 bases, V lost 6 bases, and 3 bases had no gene match. CDR3 sequence reads: CASRDGRETQYF. The CDR3 region has the DNA TGTGCCAGCAGGGACGGGAGGGAGACCCAGTACTTC.

The chain links TRBV10-3 to TRBJ2-7; no clear D. Germline loops: CDR1 ENHRY, CDR2 SYGVKD. There are 13 residues in the CDR3. The V gene lost 3 bases and the J gene lost 1 base, with 7 bases spanning the gap. The DNA for the CDR3 is TGTGCCATCAGTGAAGCTGTATCCTACGAGCAGTACTTC. This translates into CAISEAVSYEQYF.

This clonotype was found a few times. The genes are TRBV28 and TRBJ2-1, with TRBD2 matching 10 bases. The V and J ends lost 6 bases and 8 bases, in that order; junction bases with no gene match: 10. Germline-derived CDR1 and CDR2 are MDHEN and SYDVKM. The CDR3 spans 15 residues. This CDR3 reads CASSSSGRARDEQFF. CDR3 bases: TGTGCCAGCAGCTCCAGCGGGAGGGCCAGGGATGAGCAGTTCTTC.

This chain joins TRBV5-1 and TRBJ2-7; D unresolved. The ends were cut back, 4 bases at V and 0 bases at J, with 11 bases in the middle. Germline lookup yields CDR1 SGHRS and CDR2 YFSETQ. The CDR3 is made up of 14 amino acids. CDR3 region: CASSNTESSYEQYF. CDR3 coding DNA: TGCGCCAGCAGCAACACGGAGTCCTCCTACGAGCAGTACTTC. The whole variable domain, filled in from reference TRBV5-1 and TRBJ2-7, reads KAGVTQTPRYLIKTRGQQVTLSCSPISGHRSVSWYQQTPGQGLQFLFEYFSETQRNKGNFPGRFSGRQFSNSRSEMNVSTLELGDSALYLCASSNTESSYEQYFGPGTRLTVT.

This clonotype occurred many times. The V gene is TRBV20-1, the J gene TRBJ2-1, with 11 bases fitting TRBD2. The trim removed 6 bases at V and 10 bases at J, leaving 14 bases unmatched. There are 15 residues in the CDR3. CDR1 and CDR2 (germline): DFQATT, SNEGSKA (reference sequence). CDR3: CSAAFLAGGPGEQFF. The CDR3 bases are TGCAGTGCCGCTTTTCTAGCGGGAGGACCCGGGGAGCAGTTCTTC.

Ten or more counts support this clonotype. The rearrangement uses TRBV7-9 and TRBJ2-5, with 8 bases aligning to TRBD1. This CDR3 contains 14 residues. CDR1 is SEHNR, CDR2 FQNEAQ, per germline (reference sequence). With V trimmed by 5 bases and J by 3 bases, 5 bases remained unmatched. CDR3 residues: CASSHPDREETQYF. CDR3 nucleotide sequence: TGTGCCAGCAGCCATCCGGACAGGGAAGAGACCCAGTACTTC.

The CDR3, as DNA: TGTGCCACCAGTGATATGACTAGCGGGAGATCCCATGAGCAGTTCTTC. This sequence encodes CATSDMTSGRSHEQFF. This chain joins TRBV24-1 and TRBJ2-1; TRBD2 matches 12 bases. In germline, CDR1 is KGHDR, CDR2 SFDVKD. The CDR3 covers 16 residues. V shed 3 bases, J shed 8 bases, and the junction held 7 bases outside the gene matches.

This clonotype was seen a few times. V and J are TRBV19 and TRBJ1-2; 7 bases line up with TRBD1. The CDR3 spans 14 residues. Germline CDR1 reads LNHDA; CDR2 reads SQIVND (reference sequence). J was trimmed by 7 bases and V by 4 bases; bases with no gene match: 9. CDR3 residues: CASSRGDSVTGYTF. CDR3 bases: TGTGCCAGTAGTAGGGGGGACAGCGTGACTGGCTACACCTTC.

The chain carries TRBV5-1 and TRBJ2-7, with 9 bases aligning to TRBD1. Unmatched junction bases numbered 7, after V lost 4 bases and J lost 2 bases. Germline V CDR1 and CDR2: SGHRS, YFSETQ. This CDR3 has 15 amino acids. CDR3 sequence: CASSPGQGSTYEQYF. CDR3 in DNA: TGCGCCAGCAGCCCCGGACAGGGGTCAACCTACGAGCAGTACTTC.

This clonotype was counted between two and nine times. The chain uses TRBV9 and TRBJ2-1, with 13 bases matching TRBD2. Germline CDR1 and CDR2: SGDLS and YYNGEE. This CDR3 region has 16 residues. The V gene end was trimmed by 0 bases and the J gene end by 5 bases; junction bases not matched to a gene: 2. For the CDR3, the DNA is TGTGCCAGCAGCGTAGTACTAGCGGGAGGGAACAATGAGCAGTTCTTC. This codes for CASSVVLAGGNNEQFF.

The CDR3 loop reads CSALGSQETQYF. The CDR3 DNA sequence: TGCAGTGCCCTCGGGAGCCAAGAGACCCAGTACTTC. The gene calls are TRBV20-1 and TRBJ2-5, with D perhaps TRBD2 (6 bases). Germline V lookup: CDR1 DFQATT, CDR2 SNEGSKA (reference sequence). Trimming removed 6 bases from V and 1 base from J, with 9 bases in between. This CDR3 comprises 12 residues.

This clonotype was counted at least ten times. The rearrangement joins TRBV5-6 to TRBJ2-3; 7 bases align to TRBD2. Germline CDR1 SGHDT, CDR2 YYEEEE. The CDR3 has 17 amino acids. V shed 5 bases and J 2 bases; nucleotides not matched to a gene: 14. As DNA, the CDR3 is TGTGCCAGCAGTTGGTTGGGTTCTAGCGGTACCACAGATACGCAGTATTTT. Residues: CASSWLGSSGTTDTQYF.

This clonotype was recorded at least ten times. The chain has TRBV12-3 or TRBV12-4 and TRBJ2-3; D is perhaps TRBD1 (6 bases). V was trimmed by 3 bases and J by 5 bases, leaving 15 bases between them. This CDR3 has 15 amino acids. CDR3: CASSFSGGLRDTQYF. CDR3 DNA sequence: TGTGCCAGCAGTTTCAGTGGGGGCTTAAGAGATACGCAGTATTTT.

With regard to this clonotype: Being one base from a much bigger clone, this may be a read error. The chain employs TRBV20-1 and TRBJ2-1, with TRBD2 matching over 9 bases. Germline loops: CDR1 DFQATT, CDR2 SNEGSKA (reference sequence). J was trimmed by 11 bases and V by 0 bases; bases with no gene match: 11. CDR3 length: 15 amino acids. This CDR3 reads CSARDVPAGGPKQFF. DNA of the CDR3: TGCAGTGCTAGAGATGTCCCAGCGGGAGGCCCTAAGCAGTTCTTC.

This chain connects TRBV3-1 to TRBJ2-7; 10 bases agree with TRBD2. After removal of 4 bases from V and 2 bases from J, the junction contained 2 bases not matched to a gene. Per germline, CDR1 LGHDT and CDR2 YNNKEL (reference sequence). This CDR3 is 14 amino acids long. The CDR3 DNA reads TGTGCCAGCAGCCCACTAGCGGGACCCTACGAGCAGTACTTC. Its translation is CASSPLAGPYEQYF.

This clonotype was recorded a few times. The chain employs TRBV15 and TRBJ2-2; D call uncertain. V lost 4 bases and J 2 bases, leaving 8 bases between the germline ends. CDR3 length: 14 residues. Germline V gene lookup returns CDR1 LNHNV and CDR2 YYDKDF (reference sequence). CDR3 amino acids: CATSKIPNTGELFF. Written as DNA, the CDR3 is TGTGCCACCAGCAAGATACCAAACACCGGGGAGCTGTTTTTT.

The chain joins TRBV12-3 or TRBV12-4 to TRBJ1-5; perhaps TRBD1 as D (5 bases). This CDR3 is 13 amino acids long. Trimming took 7 bases from V and 7 from J, leaving 14 bases between them. In nucleotides, the CDR3 is TGTGCCAGCACCTCAGGGAGGCGGCAGCCCCAGCATTTT. Its translation is CASTSGRRQPQHF.

This clonotype was counted at least ten times. This chain uses TRBV28 with TRBJ2-3, with unresolved D. The CDR3 contains 12 residues. The V and J ends lost 0 bases and 7 bases respectively, with 5 bases between them. Germline CDR1 and CDR2: MDHEN and SYDVKM. CDR3 DNA: TGTGCCAGCAGTTTATGGAAAAATACGCAGTATTTT. Its protein is CASSLWKNTQYF. The full variable domain, completed using reference TRBV28 and TRBJ2-3, is DVKVTQSSRYLVKRTGEKVFLECVQDMDHENMFWYRQDPGLGLRLIYFSYDVKMKEKGDIPEGYSVSREKKERFSLILESASTNQTSMYLCASSLWKNTQYFGPGTRLTVL.

J is TRBJ2-6 and V is TRBV7-9; TRBD1 agrees at 11 bases. Trimming cost V 5 bases and J 2 bases; bases outside gene matches: 2. The CDR3 is 16 residues long. Germline values: CDR1 SEHNR, CDR2 FQNEAQ (reference sequence). The CDR3 sequence: CASSKGQGAGANVLTF. In DNA, the CDR3 is TGTGCCAGCAGCAAGGGACAGGGGGCTGGGGCCAACGTCCTGACTTTC.

This clonotype was seen only a few times. The chain couples TRBV6-2 or TRBV6-3 to TRBJ2-3; 10 nucleotides match TRBD2. The CDR3 has 19 residues. Germline CDR1 MNHEY, CDR2 SVGEGT. With 2 bases clipped from V and 3 bases from J, the junction kept 14 bases outside the gene matches. CDR3 in amino acids: CASSYEVLASGRMTDTQYF. DNA of the CDR3: TGTGCCAGCAGTTACGAAGTTCTGGCTAGCGGGAGAATGACAGATACGCAGTATTTT.

Many counts were recorded for this clonotype. This chain uses TRBV27 with TRBJ2-7, with a possible D match to TRBD1 (6 bases). Trimming removed 7 bases at V and 7 bases at J, with 17 bases between. This CDR3 region has 13 residues. The V gene's germline CDR1 is MNHEY and CDR2 SMNVEV (reference sequence). The CDR3 is CASTLQGTREQYF. CDR3 nucleotides: TGTGCCAGCACCCTACAGGGAACAAGGGAGCAGTACTTC.